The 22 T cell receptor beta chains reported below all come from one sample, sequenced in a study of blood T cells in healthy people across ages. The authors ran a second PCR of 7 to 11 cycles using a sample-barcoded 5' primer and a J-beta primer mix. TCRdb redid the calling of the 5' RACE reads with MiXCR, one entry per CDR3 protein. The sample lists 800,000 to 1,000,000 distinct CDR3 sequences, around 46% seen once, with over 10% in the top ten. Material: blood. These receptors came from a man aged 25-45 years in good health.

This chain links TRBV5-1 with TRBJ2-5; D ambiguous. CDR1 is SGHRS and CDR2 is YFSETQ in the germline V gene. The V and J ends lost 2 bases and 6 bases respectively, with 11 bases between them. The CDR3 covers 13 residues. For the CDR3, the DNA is TGCGCCAGCAGCTTTCAATGGGGTCAGACCCAGTACTTC. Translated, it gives CASSFQWGQTQYF.

The CDR3 DNA reads TGCAGTGCCCGACCAGACAGGTCTACGCAGTATTTT. Translation: CSARPDRSTQYF. The gene calls are TRBV20-1 and TRBJ2-3; the D gene is possibly TRBD1 (6 bases). Between the trimmed V and J ends, which lost 6 bases and 8 bases, there was a span of 15 bases. The CDR3 totals 12 residues. From germline, CDR1 is DFQATT and CDR2 SNEGSKA (reference sequence).

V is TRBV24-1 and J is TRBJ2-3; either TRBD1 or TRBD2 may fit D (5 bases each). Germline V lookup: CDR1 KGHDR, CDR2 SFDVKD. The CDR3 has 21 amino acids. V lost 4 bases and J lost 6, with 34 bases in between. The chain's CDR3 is CATSDQPEGSPQERRRDTQYF. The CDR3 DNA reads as TGTGCCACCAGTGACCAACCTGAGGGCTCCCCACAGGAGCGGAGGAGGGATACGCAGTATTTT.

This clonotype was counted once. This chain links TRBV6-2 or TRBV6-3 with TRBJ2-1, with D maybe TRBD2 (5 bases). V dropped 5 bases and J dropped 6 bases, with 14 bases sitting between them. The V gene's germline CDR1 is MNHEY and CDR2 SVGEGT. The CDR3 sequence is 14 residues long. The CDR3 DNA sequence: TGTGCCAGCAGTGTGCGCAGGACTGGCAATGAGCAGTTCTTC. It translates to CASSVRRTGNEQFF.

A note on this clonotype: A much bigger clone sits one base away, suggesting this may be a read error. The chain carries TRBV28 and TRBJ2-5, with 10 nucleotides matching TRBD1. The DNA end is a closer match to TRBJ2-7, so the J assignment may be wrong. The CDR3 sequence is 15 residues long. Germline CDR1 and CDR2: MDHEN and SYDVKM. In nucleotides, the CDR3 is TGTGCCAGCAATTTACCGGGACAGGGGTCCTACGAGCAGTACTTC. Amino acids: CASNLPGQGSYEQYF.

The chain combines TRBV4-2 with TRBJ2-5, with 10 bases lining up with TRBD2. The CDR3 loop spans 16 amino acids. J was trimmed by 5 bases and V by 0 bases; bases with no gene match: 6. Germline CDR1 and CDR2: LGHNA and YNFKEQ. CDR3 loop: CASSQDASGLAETQYF. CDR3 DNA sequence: TGTGCCAGCAGCCAAGATGCCTCGGGACTAGCGGAGACCCAGTACTTC.

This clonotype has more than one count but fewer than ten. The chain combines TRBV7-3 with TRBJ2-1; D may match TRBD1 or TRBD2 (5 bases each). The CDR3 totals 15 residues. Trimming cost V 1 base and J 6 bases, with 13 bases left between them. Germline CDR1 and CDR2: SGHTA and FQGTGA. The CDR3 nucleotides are TGTGCCAGCAGCTTAAGTGGGGGTGAGGGCAATGAGCAGTTCTTC. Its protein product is CASSLSGGEGNEQFF.

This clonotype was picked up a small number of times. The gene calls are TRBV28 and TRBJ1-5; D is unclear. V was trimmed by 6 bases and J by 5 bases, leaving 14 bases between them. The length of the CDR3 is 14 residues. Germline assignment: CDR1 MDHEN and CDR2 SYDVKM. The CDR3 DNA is TGTGCCAGCAGCCCAGGACCGATGGATCAGCCCCAGCATTTT. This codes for CASSPGPMDQPQHF.

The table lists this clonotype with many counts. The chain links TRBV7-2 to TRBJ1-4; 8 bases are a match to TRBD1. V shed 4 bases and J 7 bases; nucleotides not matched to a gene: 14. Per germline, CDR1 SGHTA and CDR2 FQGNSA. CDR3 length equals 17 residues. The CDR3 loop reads CASSSSTPGQGREKLFF. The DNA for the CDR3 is TGTGCCAGCAGCTCTAGCACCCCCGGACAGGGTCGTGAAAAACTGTTTTTT.

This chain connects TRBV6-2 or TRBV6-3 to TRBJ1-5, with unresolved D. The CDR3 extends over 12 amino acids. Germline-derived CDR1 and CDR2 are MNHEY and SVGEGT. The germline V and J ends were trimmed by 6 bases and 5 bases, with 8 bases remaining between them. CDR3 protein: CASRYGDQPQHF. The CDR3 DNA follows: TGTGCCAGCAGGTATGGTGATCAGCCCCAGCATTTT.

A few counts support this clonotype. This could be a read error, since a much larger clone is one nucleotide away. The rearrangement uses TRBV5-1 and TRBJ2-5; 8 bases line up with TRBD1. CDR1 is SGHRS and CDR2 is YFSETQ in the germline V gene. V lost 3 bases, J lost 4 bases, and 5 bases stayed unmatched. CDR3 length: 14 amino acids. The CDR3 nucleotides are TGCGCCAGCAGCTCCAGGACAGGGATAGAGACCCAGTACTTC. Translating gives CASSSRTGIETQYF.

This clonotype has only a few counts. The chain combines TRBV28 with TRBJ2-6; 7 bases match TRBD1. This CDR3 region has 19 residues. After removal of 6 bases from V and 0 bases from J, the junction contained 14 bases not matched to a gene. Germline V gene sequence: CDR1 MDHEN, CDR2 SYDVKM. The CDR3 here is CASSHLPRTGLSGANVLTF. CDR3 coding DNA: TGTGCCAGCAGCCACCTCCCCCGGACAGGCCTCTCTGGGGCCAACGTCCTGACTTTC.

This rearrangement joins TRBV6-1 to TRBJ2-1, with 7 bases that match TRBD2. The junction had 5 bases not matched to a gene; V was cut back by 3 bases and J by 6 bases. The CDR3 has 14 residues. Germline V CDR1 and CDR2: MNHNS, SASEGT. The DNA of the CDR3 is TGTGCCAGCAGTGATGGGCTAGCGGCCAATGAGCAGTTCTTC. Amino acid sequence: CASSDGLAANEQFF.

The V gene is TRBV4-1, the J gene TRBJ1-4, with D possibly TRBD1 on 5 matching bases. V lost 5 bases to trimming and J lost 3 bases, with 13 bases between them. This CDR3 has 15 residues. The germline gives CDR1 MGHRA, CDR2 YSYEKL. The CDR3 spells CASSFGVGANEKLFF. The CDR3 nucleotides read TGCGCCAGCAGCTTTGGGGTAGGGGCTAATGAAAAACTGTTTTTT.

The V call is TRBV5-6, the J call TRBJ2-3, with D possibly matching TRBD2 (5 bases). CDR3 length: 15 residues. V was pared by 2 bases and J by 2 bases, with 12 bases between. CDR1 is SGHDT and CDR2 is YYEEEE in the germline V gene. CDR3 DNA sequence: TGTGCCAGCAGCTTCTTACGGGGTAACACAGATACGCAGTATTTT. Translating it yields CASSFLRGNTDTQYF.

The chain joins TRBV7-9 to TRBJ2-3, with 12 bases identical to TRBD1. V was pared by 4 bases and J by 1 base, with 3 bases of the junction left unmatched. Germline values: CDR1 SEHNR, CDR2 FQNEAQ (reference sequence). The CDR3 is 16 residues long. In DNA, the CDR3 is TGTGCCAGCAGCTGGGGACAGGGGGCACGCACAGATACGCAGTATTTT. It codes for CASSWGQGARTDTQYF.

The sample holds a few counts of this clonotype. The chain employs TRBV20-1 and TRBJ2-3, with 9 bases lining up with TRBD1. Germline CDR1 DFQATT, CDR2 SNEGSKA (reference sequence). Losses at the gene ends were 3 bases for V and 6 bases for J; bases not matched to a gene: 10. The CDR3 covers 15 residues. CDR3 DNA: TGCAGTGCTAGGGAATCTGGACAGGGGATGGATACGCAGTATTTT. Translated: CSARESGQGMDTQYF.

The CDR3 DNA is TGTGCCAGCAGCCGTAGGGGAGCCCGGGAGCTGTTTTTT. Translated: CASSRRGARELFF. This chain uses TRBV5-6 with TRBJ2-2; D possibly matches TRBD1 or TRBD2 (5 bases each). This CDR3 contains 13 residues. V lost 4 bases and J lost 9, with 13 bases in between. The germline CDR1 and CDR2 sequences are SGHDT and YYEEEE.

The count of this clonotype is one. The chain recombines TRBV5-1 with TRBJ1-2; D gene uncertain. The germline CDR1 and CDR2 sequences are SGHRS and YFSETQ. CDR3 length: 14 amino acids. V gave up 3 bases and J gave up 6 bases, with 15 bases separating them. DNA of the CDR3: TGCGCCAGCAGCTCACGGAGAGGACCGGATGGCTACACCTTC. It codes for CASSSRRGPDGYTF. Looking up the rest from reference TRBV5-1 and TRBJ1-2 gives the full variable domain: KAGVTQTPRYLIKTRGQQVTLSCSPISGHRSVSWYQQTPGQGLQFLFEYFSETQRNKGNFPGRFSGRQFSNSRSEMNVSTLELGDSALYLCASSSRRGPDGYTFGSGTRLTVV.

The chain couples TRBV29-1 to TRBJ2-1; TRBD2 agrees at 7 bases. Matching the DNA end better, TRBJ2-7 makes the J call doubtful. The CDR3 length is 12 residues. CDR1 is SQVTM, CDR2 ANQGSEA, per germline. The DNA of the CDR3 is TGCAGCGTCTATTTCGGGGGGTACGAGCAGTACTTC. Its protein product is CSVYFGGYEQYF.

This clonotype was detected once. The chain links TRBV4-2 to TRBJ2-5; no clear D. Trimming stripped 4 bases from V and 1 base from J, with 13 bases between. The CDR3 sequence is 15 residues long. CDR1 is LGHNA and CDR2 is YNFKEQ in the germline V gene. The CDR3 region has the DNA TGTGCCAGCAGCCCCGATGTCTTGACCCAAGAGACCCAGTACTTC. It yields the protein CASSPDVLTQETQYF.

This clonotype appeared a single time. The CDR3 region is CASSQSGTGGPGELFF. Written as DNA, the CDR3 is TGCGCCAGCAGCCAGTCCGGGACAGGGGGCCCCGGGGAGCTGTTTTTT. The chain links TRBV4-1 to TRBJ2-2, with TRBD1 matching over 12 bases. The CDR3 contains 16 residues. V lost 3 bases, J lost 6 bases, and 5 bases stayed unmatched. Germline CDR1 MGHRA, CDR2 YSYEKL.